This T cell receptor (beta chain) was sequenced in a study of T cell repertoires in aging, cancer and after chemotherapy. TCR beta rearrangements were amplified from peripheral blood genomic DNA. Multiplex touch-down PCR with TRB-A/B primers amplified rearranged V-D-J TRB sequences. TCRdb processed the multiplex PCR reads anew with MiXCR; each CDR3 protein has one entry. The sample lists under 6,500 distinct CDR3 sequences, approximately 31% occurring once. This clonotype occurred a few times. Per the germline V gene, CDR1 is DFQATT and CDR2 is SNEGSKA (reference sequence). The V and J ends lost 6 bases and 8 bases, in that order; junction bases with no gene match: 10. The CDR3 is made up of 15 amino acids.

The TCR sequence derives from a human donor with a blood cancer. Sequences were obtained from blood. The chain recombines TRBV20-1 with TRBJ1-4; 12 bases are a match to TRBD1. CDR3 residues: CSAPGTGGSREKLFF. The CDR3 DNA sequence: TGCAGTGCACCCGGGACAGGGGGCTCGAGGGAAAAACTGTTTTTT.